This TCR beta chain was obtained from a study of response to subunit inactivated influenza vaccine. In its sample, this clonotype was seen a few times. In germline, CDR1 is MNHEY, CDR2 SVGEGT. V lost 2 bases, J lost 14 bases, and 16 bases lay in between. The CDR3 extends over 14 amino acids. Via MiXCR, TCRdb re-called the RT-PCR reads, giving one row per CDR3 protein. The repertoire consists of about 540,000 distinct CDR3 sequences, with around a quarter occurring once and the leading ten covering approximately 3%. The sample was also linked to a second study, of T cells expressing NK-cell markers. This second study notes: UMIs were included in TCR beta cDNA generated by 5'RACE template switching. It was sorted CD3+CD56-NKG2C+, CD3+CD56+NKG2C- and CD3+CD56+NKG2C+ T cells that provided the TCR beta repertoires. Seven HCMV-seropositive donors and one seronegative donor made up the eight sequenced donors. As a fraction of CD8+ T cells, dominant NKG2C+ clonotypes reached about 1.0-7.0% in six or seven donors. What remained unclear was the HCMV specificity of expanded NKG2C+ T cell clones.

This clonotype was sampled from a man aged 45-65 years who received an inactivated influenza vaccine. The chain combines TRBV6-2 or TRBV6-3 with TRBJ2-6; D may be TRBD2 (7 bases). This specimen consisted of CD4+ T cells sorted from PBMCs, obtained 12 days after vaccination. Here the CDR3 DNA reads TGTGCCAGCAGTTACGGGGGGGCCCCCCTCCTCCTGACTTTC. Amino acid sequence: CASSYGGAPLLLTF.